A selection of T cell receptor beta chains follows, all from one sample in a study of blood T cell repertoires in COVID-19. Repertoires were generated with immunoSEQ multiplex PCR, while TCRdb's copy carries only in-frame clones and drops some. Counted here are 200,000 or so clones, around nine tenths occurring once; the ten biggest clones make up 10% to 14%. Sequences were obtained from PBMCs or T cells enriched from blood (not recorded which). All receptors come from a man aged 30-40 years who had recovered from COVID-19. Both conserved end residues are part of each CDR3.

v_call cdr3_aa
TRBV29-1 CSGQGESYNEQFF
TRBV7-3 CASSPAGGVRDTEAFF
TRBV5-4 CASSLGLLAVAGANVLTF
TRBV7-2 CASSRVPGVGYTF
TRBV7-6 CASSFSGGRNEQFF
TRBV12-3/TRBV12-4 CASSSPLRVPQYF
TRBV4-1 CASSQTTGFVQPQHF
TRBV6-2/TRBV6-3 CASSYRPSTGGQPNF
TRBV19 CASSNPSSGRNEQFF
TRBV19 CASSNSRDRYNEQFF
TRBV5-1 CASSSGGTGGSGNTIYF
TRBV6-5 CASSYGGLAKNIQYF
TRBV10-3 CAISDLAGGPHEQYF
TRBV7-2 CASSLLQRGGPGELFF
TRBV4-3 CASSQDILAGGYNEQFF
TRBV6-6 CASSPGLGGQPQHF
TRBV5-6 CASSLAGKTQYF
TRBV19 CASSILSGSYNEQFF
TRBV10-1 CASSGGESGQGAQVGEKLFF
TRBV6-5 CASSYSGQGEQYF
TRBV5-1 CASSLAAGASTDTQYF
TRBV7-2 CASSPWGGATEAFF
TRBV9 CASSVAGAGPGAGELFF
TRBV10-3 CATGGVQVSYEQYF
TRBV9 CASSVVGEGLAAYNEQFF
TRBV5-1 CASSGRGRADTQYF
TRBV3-1/TRBV3-2 CASSPGQGVDEQYF
TRBV5-1 CASSLGSGAGFYEQYF
TRBV7-8 CASSPVGEGLRGNTIYF
TRBV5-1 CAEQGAGQPQHF
TRBV5-1 CASSPTGFASYEQYF
TRBV7-6 CASSSPTGNQETQYF
TRBV7-9 CASSTRTGDANYGYTF
TRBV5-1 CASSWGTGVGTDTQYF
TRBV19 CASMGGQGTEQPQHF
TRBV5-6 CASSRAGGADTQYF
TRBV6-6 CASSAQVPTYEQYF
TRBV11-2 CASSLQGGQLFF
TRBV6-1 CASSEVGDEQYF
TRBV28 CASRTGGQAELEAFF
TRBV6-5 CASRAGPGQAYEQYF
TRBV6-1 CASSDPGQGAAYEQYF
TRBV4-2 CASSQEQLANYGYTF
TRBV28 CASARRDHEQYF
TRBV6-5 CASSAGGVEQYF
TRBV28 CASSLSYQPQHF
TRBV15 CATSHGGLNYGYTF
TRBV27 CASSLTGDLTGTQYF
TRBV30 CARGGGGDEQYF
TRBV20-1 CSASGSGYSQPQHF
TRBV9 CASSVGRRGPYEQYF
TRBV7-8 CASSLQGAGEQYF
TRBV19 CASSSPRGTYNSPLHF
TRBV6-5 CASNTATGGWYEQYF